This TCR beta chain was obtained from a study of blood T cell repertoires in COVID-19 (dated by TCRdb to 2019 to 2021). Context from the whole study: Samples covering the acute and convalescent phases of COVID-19 were provided by collaborators in the United States, Italy and Spain. The material from the prospective study consisted of cDNA or gDNA derived from T cells, B-cell-depleted T cells, or PBMCs. Subjects who had been exposed to COVID-19, were actively infected with it, or had recovered from it provided the deeply sampled blood TCRbeta repertoires that made up the dataset. A freely available public database, intended as a resource for researchers studying the immune response to SARS-CoV-2, is where the repertoires were released. The samples were drawn from the first 160 participants of the ongoing ImmuneRACE study and from about 1,200 subjects provided by 6 global collaborators. The sample metadata nearly always contained a de-identified subject ID, COVID-19 status, age in years and sex. Where HLA class I and class II types were available, the types were taken from metadata supplied by the sample provider, not from assay-based typing.

Each collaborating institution followed its own protocols to collect whole blood in K2EDTA tubes. Collaborator samples were shipped for TCRbeta analysis as frozen whole blood, isolated PBMCs, or DNA extracted from either sample type. The immunoSEQ Assay, a bias-controlled multiplex PCR, was used to amplify TCRbeta CDR3 regions from genomic DNA. Under the source paper's analysis protocol: Nucleated cell counts per sample were estimated from amplification of reference gene primers within the assay. To quantify the absolute abundance of each unique TCRbeta CDR3 rearrangement, sequence reads were collapsed and filtered. For each sample, productive Simpson clonality was calculated by taking the square root of Simpson's diversity index across productive rearrangements. TCRdb holds this immuneACCESS table with in-frame rearrangements only. Some clones are missing; in checked studies, unresolved V genes explain under half, and the rest has no known cause. That table gives V, J and clone size, and the DNA gave D and trimming. The sample table lists approximately 300,000 clones, roughly 90% of them with a count of one. The top ten hold roughly 2.3% of the sample.

Regarding this clone: The antigen it recognizes is unknown. No base quality values were provided; no much bigger clone lies one nucleotide off.

Results the study describes overall, beyond this receptor: The quantity of clinical and demographic metadata differed by source and by participant and was supplied without curation.

The sample was peripheral blood. This receptor was obtained from a man aged 18 to 29 with active or convalescent COVID-19.

The CDR3 protein: CASSLVITGGTEAFF. The DNA is TGTGCCAGCAGCTTAGTGATAACAGGGGGGACTGAAGCTTTCTTT. The chain was built from TRBV7-8 and TRBJ1-1; TRBD1 lines up with 8 middle nucleotides. The germline V and J ends show losses of 1 base and 5 bases respectively, and no gene match explains 6 bases of the junction. The CDR3, cysteine through phenylalanine, is 15 amino acids long. Left in the record is the CDR3 DNA by itself, 45 bases read in frame from the first base. CDR1 SGHVS and CDR2 FQNEAQ are derived from the germline V gene.